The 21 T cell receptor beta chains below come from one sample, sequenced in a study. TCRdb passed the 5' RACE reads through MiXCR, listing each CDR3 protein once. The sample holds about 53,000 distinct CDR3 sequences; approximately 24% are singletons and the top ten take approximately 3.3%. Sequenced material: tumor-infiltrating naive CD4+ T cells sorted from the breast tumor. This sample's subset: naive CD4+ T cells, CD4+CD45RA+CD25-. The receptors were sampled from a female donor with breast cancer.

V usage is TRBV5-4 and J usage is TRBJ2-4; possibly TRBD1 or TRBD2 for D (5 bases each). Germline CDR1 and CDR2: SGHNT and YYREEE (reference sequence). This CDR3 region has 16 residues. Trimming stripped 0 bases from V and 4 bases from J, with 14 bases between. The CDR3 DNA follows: TGTGCCAGCAGCTTGGGCGGAGGACAAAAAAAAAACATTCAGTACTTC. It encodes CASSLGGGQKKNIQYF.

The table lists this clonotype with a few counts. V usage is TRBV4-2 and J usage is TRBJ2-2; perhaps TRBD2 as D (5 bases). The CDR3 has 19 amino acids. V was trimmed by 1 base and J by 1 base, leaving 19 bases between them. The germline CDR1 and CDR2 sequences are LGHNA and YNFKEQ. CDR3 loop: CASSQGRGPGRQNTGELFF. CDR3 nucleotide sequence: TGTGCCAGCAGCCAAGGAAGAGGTCCGGGGAGACAGAACACCGGGGAGCTGTTTTTT.

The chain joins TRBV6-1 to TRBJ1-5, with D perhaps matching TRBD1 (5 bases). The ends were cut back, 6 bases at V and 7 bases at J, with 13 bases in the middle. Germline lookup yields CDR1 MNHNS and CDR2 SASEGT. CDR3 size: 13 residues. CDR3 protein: CASRVTGFQPQHF. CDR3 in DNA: TGTGCCAGCAGGGTAACAGGTTTCCAGCCCCAGCATTTT.

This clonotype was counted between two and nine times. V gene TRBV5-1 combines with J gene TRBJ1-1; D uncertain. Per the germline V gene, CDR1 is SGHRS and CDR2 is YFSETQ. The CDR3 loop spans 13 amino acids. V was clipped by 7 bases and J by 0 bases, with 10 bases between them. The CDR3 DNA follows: TGCGCCAGCCGGCTCCAGATGAACACTGAAGCTTTCTTT. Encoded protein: CASRLQMNTEAFF.

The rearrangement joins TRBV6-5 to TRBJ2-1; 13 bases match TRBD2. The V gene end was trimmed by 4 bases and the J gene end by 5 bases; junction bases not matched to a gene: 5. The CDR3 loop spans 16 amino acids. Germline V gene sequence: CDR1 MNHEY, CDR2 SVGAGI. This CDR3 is CASSSSGTSGDNEQFF. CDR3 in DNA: TGTGCCAGCAGTTCTTCCGGGACTAGCGGGGACAATGAGCAGTTCTTC.

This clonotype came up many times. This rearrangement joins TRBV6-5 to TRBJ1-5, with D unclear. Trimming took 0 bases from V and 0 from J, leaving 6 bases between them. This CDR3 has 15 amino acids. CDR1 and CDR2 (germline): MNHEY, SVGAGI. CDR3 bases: TGTGCCAGCAGTTACTCTCAATATAGCAATCAGCCCCAGCATTTT. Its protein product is CASSYSQYSNQPQHF.

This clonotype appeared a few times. Written as DNA, the CDR3 is TGCAGCCCCAGTACTCCGGCGTTAACCGACTACGAGCAGTACTTC. Translating it yields CSPSTPALTDYEQYF. This sequence joins TRBV29-1 and TRBJ2-7; D gene ambiguous. CDR1 and CDR2 (germline): SQVTM, ANQGSEA. The V end lost 8 bases, the J end lost 3 bases, and 23 bases lay between the germline ends. The CDR3 sequence is 15 residues long.

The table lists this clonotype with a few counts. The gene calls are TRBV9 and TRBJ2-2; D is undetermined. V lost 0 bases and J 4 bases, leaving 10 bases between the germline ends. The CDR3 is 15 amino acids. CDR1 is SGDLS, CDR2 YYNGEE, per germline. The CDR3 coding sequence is TGTGCCAGCAGCGTAGGTTACACCCTCACCGGGGAGCTGTTTTTT. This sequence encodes CASSVGYTLTGELFF.

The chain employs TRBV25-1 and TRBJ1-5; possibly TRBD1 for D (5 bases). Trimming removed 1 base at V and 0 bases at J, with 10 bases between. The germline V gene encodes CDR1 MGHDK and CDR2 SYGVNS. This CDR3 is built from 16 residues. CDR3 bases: TGTGCCAGCAGTGAATCGGGACGGAGTAGCAATCAGCCCCAGCATTTT. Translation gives CASSESGRSSNQPQHF.

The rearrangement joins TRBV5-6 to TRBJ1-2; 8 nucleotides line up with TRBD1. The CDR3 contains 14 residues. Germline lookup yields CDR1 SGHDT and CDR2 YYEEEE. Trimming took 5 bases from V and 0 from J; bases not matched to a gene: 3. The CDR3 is CASSGQGANYGYTF. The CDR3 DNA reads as TGTGCCAGCAGTGGACAGGGAGCTAACTATGGCTACACCTTC.

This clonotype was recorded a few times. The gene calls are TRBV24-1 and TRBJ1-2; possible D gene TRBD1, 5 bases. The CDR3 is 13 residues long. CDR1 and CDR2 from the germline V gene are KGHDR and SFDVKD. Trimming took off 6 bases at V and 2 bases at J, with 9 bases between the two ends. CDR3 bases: TGTGCCACCAGTAGAACAGGCAACTATGGCTACACCTTC. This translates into CATSRTGNYGYTF.

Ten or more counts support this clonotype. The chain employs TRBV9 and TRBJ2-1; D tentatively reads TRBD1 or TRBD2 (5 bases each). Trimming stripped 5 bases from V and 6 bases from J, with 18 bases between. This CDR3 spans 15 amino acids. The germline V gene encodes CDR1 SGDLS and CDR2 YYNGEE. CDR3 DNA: TGTGCCAGCAGTTCTGGGGGTAGCGAGATCAATGAGCAGTTCTTC. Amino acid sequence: CASSSGGSEINEQFF.

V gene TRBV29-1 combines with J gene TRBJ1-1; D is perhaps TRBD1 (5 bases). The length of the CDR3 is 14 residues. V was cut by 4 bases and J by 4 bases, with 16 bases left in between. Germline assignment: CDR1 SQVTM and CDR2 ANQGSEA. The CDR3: CSVGRGTPGTEAFF. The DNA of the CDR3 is TGCAGCGTTGGGAGGGGCACCCCGGGCACTGAAGCTTTCTTT.

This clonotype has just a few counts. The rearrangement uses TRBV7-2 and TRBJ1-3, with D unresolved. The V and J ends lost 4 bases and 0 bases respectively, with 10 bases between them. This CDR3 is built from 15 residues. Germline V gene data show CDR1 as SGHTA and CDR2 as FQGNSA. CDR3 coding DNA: TGTGCCAGCAGCTCATCGGGGAGCTCTGGAAACACCATATATTTT. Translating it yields CASSSSGSSGNTIYF.

CDR3 DNA sequence: TGTGCCAGTAGTATAGGTGGGACTAGCGGGAGTCATGAGCAGTTCTTC. This encodes CASSIGGTSGSHEQFF. V is TRBV19 and J is TRBJ2-1; 14 bases are a match to TRBD2. V shed 1 base and J 8 bases; nucleotides not matched to a gene: 4. Per germline, CDR1 LNHDA and CDR2 SQIVND (reference sequence). The CDR3 length is 16 residues.

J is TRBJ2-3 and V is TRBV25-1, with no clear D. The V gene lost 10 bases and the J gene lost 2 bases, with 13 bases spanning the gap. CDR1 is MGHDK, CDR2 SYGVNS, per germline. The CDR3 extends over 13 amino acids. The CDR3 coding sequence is TGTGCCACTGAAATAGAAAACACAGATACGCAGTATTTT. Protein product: CATEIENTDTQYF. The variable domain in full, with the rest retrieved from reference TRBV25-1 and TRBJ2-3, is EADIYQTPRYLVIGTGKKITLECSQTMGHDKMYWYQQDPGMELHLIHYSYGVNSTEKGDLSSESTVSRIRTEHFPLTLESARPSHTSQYLCATEIENTDTQYFGPGTRLTVL.

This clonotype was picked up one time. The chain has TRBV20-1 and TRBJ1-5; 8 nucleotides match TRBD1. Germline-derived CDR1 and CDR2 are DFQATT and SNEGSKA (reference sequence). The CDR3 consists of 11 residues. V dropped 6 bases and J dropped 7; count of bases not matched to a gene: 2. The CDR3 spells CSAGQGQPQHF. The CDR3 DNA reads TGCAGTGCCGGACAGGGACAGCCCCAGCATTTT.

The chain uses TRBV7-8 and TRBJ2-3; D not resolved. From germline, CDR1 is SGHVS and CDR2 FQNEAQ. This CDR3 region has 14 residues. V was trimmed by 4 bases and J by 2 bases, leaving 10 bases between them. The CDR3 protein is CASSSKSLTDTQYF. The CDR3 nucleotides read TGTGCCAGCAGCTCGAAGAGTCTCACAGATACGCAGTATTTT.

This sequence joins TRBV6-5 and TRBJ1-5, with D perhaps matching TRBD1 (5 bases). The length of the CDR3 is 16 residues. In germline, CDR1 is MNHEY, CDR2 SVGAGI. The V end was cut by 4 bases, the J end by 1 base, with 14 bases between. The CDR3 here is CASSSIGDLSNQPQHF. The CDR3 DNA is TGTGCCAGCAGTTCAATAGGGGACCTAAGCAATCAGCCCCAGCATTTT.

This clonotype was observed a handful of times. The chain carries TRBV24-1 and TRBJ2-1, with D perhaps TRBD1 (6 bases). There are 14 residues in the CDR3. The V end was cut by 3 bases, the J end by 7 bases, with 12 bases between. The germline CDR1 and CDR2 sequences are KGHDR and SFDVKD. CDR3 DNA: TGTGCCACCAGTGATCCCACAGGGCCTAATGAGCAGTTCTTC. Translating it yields CATSDPTGPNEQFF.

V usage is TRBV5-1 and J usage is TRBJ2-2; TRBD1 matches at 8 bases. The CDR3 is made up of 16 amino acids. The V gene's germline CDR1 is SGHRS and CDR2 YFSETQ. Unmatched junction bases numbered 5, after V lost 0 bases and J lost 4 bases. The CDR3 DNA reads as TGCGCCAGCAGCTTGGATGGGACAGGTCGCACCGGGGAGCTGTTTTTT. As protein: CASSLDGTGRTGELFF.